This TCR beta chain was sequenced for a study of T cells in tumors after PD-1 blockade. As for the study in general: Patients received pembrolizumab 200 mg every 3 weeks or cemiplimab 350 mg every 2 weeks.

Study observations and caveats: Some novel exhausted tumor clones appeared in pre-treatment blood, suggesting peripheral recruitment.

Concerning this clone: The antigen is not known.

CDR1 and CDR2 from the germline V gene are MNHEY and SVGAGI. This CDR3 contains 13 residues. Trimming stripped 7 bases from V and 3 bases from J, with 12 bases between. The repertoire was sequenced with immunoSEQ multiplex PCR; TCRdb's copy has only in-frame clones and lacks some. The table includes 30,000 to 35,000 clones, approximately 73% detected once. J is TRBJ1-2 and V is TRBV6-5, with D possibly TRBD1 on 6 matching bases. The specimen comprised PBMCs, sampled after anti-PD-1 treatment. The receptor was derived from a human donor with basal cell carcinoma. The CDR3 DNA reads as TGTGCCAGCACCGGAGGGGGGGACTATGGCTACACCTTC. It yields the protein CASTGGGDYGYTF.